This T cell receptor beta chain originates from a study of CD8 T cells in Susac syndrome. The CDR3 sequence is 15 residues long. The V gene's germline CDR1 is MNHNS and CDR2 SASEGT. V was pared by 3 bases and J by 2 bases, with 8 bases between. Reverse transcription of roughly 0.5 to 1 ug RNA used random hexamers. An immunoSEQ multiplex PCR generated amplified TCR beta CDR3 products spanning 54 Vbeta and 13 Jbeta. TCRdb called the immunoSEQ multiplex PCR reads again in MiXCR, with one record for every CDR3 protein. Of approximately 100,000 distinct CDR3 sequences listed, about 90% are singletons. Controls matched for age and sex were healthy donors. In contrast to the negatively isolated CD8+ and CD4+ T cells, TEMRA cells were FACS-enriched.

This receptor was obtained from a human donor in good health. Input material: CD8+ T cells from PBMCs. This sequence joins TRBV6-1 and TRBJ2-6, with unresolved D. In nucleotides, the CDR3 is TGTGCCAGCAGTGATGACATGGCTGGGGCCAACGTCCTGACTTTC. Encoded protein: CASSDDMAGANVLTF.